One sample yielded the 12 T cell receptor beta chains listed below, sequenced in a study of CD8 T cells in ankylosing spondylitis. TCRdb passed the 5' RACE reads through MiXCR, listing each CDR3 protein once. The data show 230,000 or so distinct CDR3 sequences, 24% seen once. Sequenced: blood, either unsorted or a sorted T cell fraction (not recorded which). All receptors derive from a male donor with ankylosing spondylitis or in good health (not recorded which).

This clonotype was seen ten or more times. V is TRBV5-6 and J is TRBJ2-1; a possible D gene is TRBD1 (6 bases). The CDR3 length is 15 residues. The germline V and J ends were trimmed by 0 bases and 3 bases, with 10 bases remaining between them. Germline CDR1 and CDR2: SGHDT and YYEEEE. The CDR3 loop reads CASSLVQGNYNEQFF. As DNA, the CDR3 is TGTGCCAGCAGCTTGGTACAGGGAAACTACAATGAGCAGTTCTTC.

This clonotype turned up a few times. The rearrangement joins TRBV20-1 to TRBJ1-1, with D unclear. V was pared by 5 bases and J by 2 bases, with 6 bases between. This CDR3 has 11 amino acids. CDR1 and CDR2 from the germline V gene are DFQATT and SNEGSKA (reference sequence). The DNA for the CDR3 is TGCAGTGCTTTGGATAACACTGAAGCTTTCTTT. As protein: CSALDNTEAFF.

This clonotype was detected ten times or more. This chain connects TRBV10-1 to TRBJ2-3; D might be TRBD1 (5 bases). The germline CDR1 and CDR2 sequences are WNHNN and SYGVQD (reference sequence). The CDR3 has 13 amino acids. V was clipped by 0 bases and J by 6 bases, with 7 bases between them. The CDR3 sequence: CASSESTEDTQYF. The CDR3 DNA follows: TGCGCCAGCAGTGAGTCGACAGAGGATACGCAGTATTTT.

CDR3: CASSYSSLLNYEQYF. The CDR3 DNA reads as TGTGCCAGCAGTTACTCTTCGCTGTTAAACTACGAGCAGTACTTC. The chain couples TRBV6-5 to TRBJ2-7, with unresolved D. From germline, CDR1 is MNHEY and CDR2 SVGAGI. V was cut by 0 bases and J by 3 bases, with 12 bases left in between. CDR3 length: 15 residues.

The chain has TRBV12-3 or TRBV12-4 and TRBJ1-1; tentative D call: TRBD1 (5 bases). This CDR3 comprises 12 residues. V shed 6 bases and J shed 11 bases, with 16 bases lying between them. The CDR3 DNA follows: TGTGCCAGCAGACCCCAGGGCCAGACGGCTTTCTTT. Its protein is CASRPQGQTAFF.

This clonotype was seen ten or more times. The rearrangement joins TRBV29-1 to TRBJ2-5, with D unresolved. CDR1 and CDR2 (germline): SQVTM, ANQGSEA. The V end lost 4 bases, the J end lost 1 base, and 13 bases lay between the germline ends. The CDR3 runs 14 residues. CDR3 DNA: TGCAGCGTTGCCCCCCCCTCGGCCCAAGAGACCCAGTACTTC. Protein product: CSVAPPSAQETQYF. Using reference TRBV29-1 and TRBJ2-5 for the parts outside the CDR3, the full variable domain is SAVISQKPSRDICQRGTSLTIQCQVDSQVTMMFWYRQQPGQSLTLIATANQGSEATYESGFVIDKFPISRPNLTFSTLTVSNMSPEDSSIYLCSVAPPSAQETQYFGPGTRLLVL.

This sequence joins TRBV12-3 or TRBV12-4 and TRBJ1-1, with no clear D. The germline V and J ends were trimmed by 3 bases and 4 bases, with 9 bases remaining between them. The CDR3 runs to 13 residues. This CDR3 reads CASSFKGSTEAFF. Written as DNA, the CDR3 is TGTGCCAGCAGTTTTAAAGGGTCCACTGAAGCTTTCTTT.

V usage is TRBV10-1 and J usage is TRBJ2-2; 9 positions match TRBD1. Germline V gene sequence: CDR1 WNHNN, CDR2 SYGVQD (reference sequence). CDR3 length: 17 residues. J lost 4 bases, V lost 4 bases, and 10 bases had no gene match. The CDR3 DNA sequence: TGCGCCAGCAGTGCCAACCCAGGGACAGGGAGCACCGGGGAGCTGTTTTTT. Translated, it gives CASSANPGTGSTGELFF.

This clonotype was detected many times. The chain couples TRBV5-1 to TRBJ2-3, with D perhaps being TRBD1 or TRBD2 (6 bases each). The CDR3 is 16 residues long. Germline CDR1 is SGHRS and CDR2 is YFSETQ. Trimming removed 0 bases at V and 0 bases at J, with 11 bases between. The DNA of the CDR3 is TGCGCCAGCAGCTTGGATGGAGGGGGAAGCACAGATACGCAGTATTTT. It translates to CASSLDGGGSTDTQYF.

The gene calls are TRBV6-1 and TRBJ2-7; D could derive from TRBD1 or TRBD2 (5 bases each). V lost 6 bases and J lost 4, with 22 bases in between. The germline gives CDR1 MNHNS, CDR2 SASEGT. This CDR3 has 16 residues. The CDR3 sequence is CASSRAAGTQPYEQYF. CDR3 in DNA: TGTGCCAGCAGCCGAGCAGCCGGGACCCAACCTTACGAGCAGTACTTC.

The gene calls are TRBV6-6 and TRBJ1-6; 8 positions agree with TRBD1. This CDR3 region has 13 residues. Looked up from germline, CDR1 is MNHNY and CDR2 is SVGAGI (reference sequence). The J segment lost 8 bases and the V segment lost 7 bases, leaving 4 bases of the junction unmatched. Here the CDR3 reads CASKQGGDSPLHF. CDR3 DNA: TGTGCCAGCAAACAGGGGGGTGATTCACCCCTCCACTTT.

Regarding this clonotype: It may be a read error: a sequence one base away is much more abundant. CDR3 bases: TGCGCCGGCAGCTTGGTTCCCGGTTACAATGAGCAGTTCTTC. This sequence encodes CAGSLVPGYNEQFF. The V gene is TRBV5-1, the J gene TRBJ2-1; D remains ambiguous. CDR1 and CDR2 (germline): SGHRS, YFSETQ. This CDR3 has 14 amino acids. Together with reference TRBV5-1 and TRBJ2-1, the CDR3 gives the full variable domain: KAGVTQTPRYLIKTRGQQVTLSCSPISGHRSVSWYQQTPGQGLQFLFEYFSETQRNKGNFPGRFSGRQFSNSRSEMNVSTLELGDSALYLCAGSLVPGYNEQFFGPGTRLTVL.